This TCR beta chain was profiled in a study of T cells in localized non-small cell lung cancer. Study-level results: Measurement of T cell clonality placed uninvolved adjacent lung highest, above the level in tumor.

The V end was cut by 5 bases, the J end by 4 bases, with 17 bases between. CDR1 is MNHEY, CDR2 SVGAGI, per germline. The CDR3 sequence is 15 residues long. Data came from immunoSEQ multiplex PCR; TCRdb stores just in-frame clones and leaves some out. The sample has about 64,000 clones, 75% to 85% seen once. This clone was found once. As yet, its antigen is unknown. The receptor was derived from a man between 40 and 70 years old with stage II lung adenocarcinoma. The sequencing used PBMCs, collected before any cancer treatment. The gene calls are TRBV6-5 and TRBJ1-2, with D possibly matching TRBD1 (6 bases). As DNA, the CDR3 is TGTGCCAGCAGTGCACAGGTGGGGGGGGCCTATGGCTACACCTTC. Its translation is CASSAQVGGAYGYTF.